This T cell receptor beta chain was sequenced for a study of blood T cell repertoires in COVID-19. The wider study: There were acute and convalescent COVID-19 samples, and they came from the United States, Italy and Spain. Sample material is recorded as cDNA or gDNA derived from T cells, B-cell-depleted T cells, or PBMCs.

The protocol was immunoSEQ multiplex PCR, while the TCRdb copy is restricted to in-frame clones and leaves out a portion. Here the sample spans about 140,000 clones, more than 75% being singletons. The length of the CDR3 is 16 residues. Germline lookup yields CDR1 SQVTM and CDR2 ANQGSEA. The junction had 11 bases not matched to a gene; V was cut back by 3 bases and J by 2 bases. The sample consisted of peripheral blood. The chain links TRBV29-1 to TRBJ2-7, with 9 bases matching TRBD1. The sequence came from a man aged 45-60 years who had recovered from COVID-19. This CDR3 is CSVDAGQGKATYEQYF. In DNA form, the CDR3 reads TGCAGCGTTGACGCAGGACAGGGGAAAGCGACCTACGAGCAGTACTTC.